This TCR beta chain was observed in a study of a mutant IDH1 vaccine in newly diagnosed glioma. Time point defined: week 11, during vaccination. Topical imiquimod accompanied each vaccine dose, which consisted of 300 ug of mutant IDH1 20-mer peptide. Only in-frame clones appear in the TCRdb table, and some are missing; sequencing was by immunoSEQ multiplex PCR. The sample gives about 61,000 clones, about 80% of which show up once; 5% to 6.5% is in the top ten. As to this clone: Its target is not known.

The receptor was derived from a man aged 45-65 years with glioma. The sample in question was PBMCs, obtained from a glioma patient whose treatment included an IDH1 peptide vaccine.

This CDR3 reads CSALLVTEAFF. The CDR3 bases are TGCAGTGCGCTCCTGGTAACTGAAGCTTTCTTT. The chain uses TRBV20-1 and TRBJ1-1; no definite D call. The CDR3 covers 11 residues. V was trimmed by 6 bases and J by 5 bases, leaving 10 bases between them. Per germline, CDR1 DFQATT and CDR2 SNEGSKA (reference sequence).